This T cell receptor (beta chain) was recovered during a study of CD8 T cells in ankylosing spondylitis. General observations from the study: Past studies reported some motif variants in reactive arthritis synovial fluid and blood.

By quantitative 5'-RACE with molecular barcodes, the TCR beta libraries were made. MiXCR, applied by TCRdb to the 5' RACE reads, yields one record per CDR3 protein. The sample holds about 160,000 distinct CDR3 sequences, around a tenth seen once. This clonotype was detected many times. The antigen remains unidentified. The CDR3 length is 11 residues. Looked up from germline, CDR1 is DFQATT and CDR2 is SNEGSKA (reference sequence). The ends lost 8 bases at V and 7 bases at J; junction bases unmatched: 6. The V call is TRBV20-1, the J call TRBJ1-1, with 8 bases matching TRBD1. The source is a female donor with ankylosing spondylitis or in good health (not recorded which). Sequencing was done on a sample of blood, either unsorted or a sorted T cell fraction (not recorded which). CDR3 sequence: CSTTGEIEAFF. CDR3 coding DNA: TGCAGTACGACAGGGGAAATTGAAGCTTTCTTT.